Listed below are T cell receptor beta chains from one sample, sequenced in a study of T-cell memory formation after mild COVID-19. TCRdb ran MiXCR on the 5' RACE reads and lists one entry per CDR3 protein. The sample yields about 360,000 distinct CDR3 sequences, about 15% seen once. Sequencing input: PBMCs or a T cell subset sorted from them (not recorded which). These TCRs come from a man between 18 and 29 years old who had mild COVID-19 (a few samples of this study predate the infection). Cell type and time point are not known. Both conserved end residues are part of each CDR3. The size entry is marked missing in some rows and otherwise reads once, few, many or a size class.

J gene: TRBJ2-5; V gene: TRBV4-3; clone size: -; CDR3 protein: CASSQDRGPLVETQYF
J gene: TRBJ2-6; V gene: TRBV5-5; clone size: -; CDR3 protein: CASSPRLAESSGANVLTF
J gene: TRBJ1-5; V gene: TRBV15; clone size: few; CDR3 protein: CATSTTFSNQPQHF
J gene: TRBJ2-6; V gene: TRBV7-9; clone size: few; CDR3 protein: CASPGVGGANVLTF
J gene: TRBJ1-2; V gene: TRBV7-3; clone size: few; CDR3 protein: CASSYPGGGYTF
J gene: TRBJ1-6; V gene: TRBV9; clone size: -; CDR3 protein: CASSTRQGNSPLHF
J gene: TRBJ2-3; V gene: TRBV7-2; clone size: few; CDR3 protein: CASSLGVGGGTDTQYF
J gene: TRBJ2-7; V gene: TRBV3-1; clone size: few; CDR3 protein: CASSPWDRDPSRQYF
J gene: TRBJ2-2; V gene: TRBV5-1; clone size: few; CDR3 protein: CASSLAVDGTTGELFF
J gene: TRBJ2-5; V gene: TRBV20-1; clone size: -; CDR3 protein: CSAKRGGQETQYF
J gene: TRBJ1-2; V gene: TRBV12-3/TRBV12-4; clone size: -; CDR3 protein: CASRNTGQGEGGYTF
J gene: TRBJ1-2; V gene: TRBV7-9; clone size: -; CDR3 protein: CASVPRGGRDGYTF
J gene: TRBJ2-7; V gene: TRBV29-1; clone size: -; CDR3 protein: CSGMTGQGYEQYF
J gene: TRBJ2-1; V gene: TRBV10-3; clone size: -; CDR3 protein: CAIRRGSSYNEQFF
J gene: TRBJ2-7; V gene: TRBV6-6; clone size: -; CDR3 protein: CASSEGRNEQYF
J gene: TRBJ2-2; V gene: TRBV18; clone size: -; CDR3 protein: CASSPPNSYTGELFF
J gene: TRBJ2-1; V gene: TRBV4-2; clone size: few; CDR3 protein: CASSQLPLGLAYNEQFF
J gene: TRBJ2-7; V gene: TRBV5-1; clone size: -; CDR3 protein: CASSPGMPTAYEQYF
J gene: TRBJ2-1; V gene: TRBV6-2/TRBV6-3; clone size: -; CDR3 protein: CASSYSILAGVVVRFF
J gene: TRBJ2-4; V gene: TRBV28; clone size: few; CDR3 protein: CASSPYKLQYF
J gene: TRBJ1-5; V gene: TRBV7-8; clone size: few; CDR3 protein: CASSPAGPLEPQHF
J gene: TRBJ2-7; V gene: TRBV5-1; clone size: -; CDR3 protein: CASRRVGGHLYEQYF
J gene: TRBJ2-6; V gene: TRBV12-3/TRBV12-4; clone size: -; CDR3 protein: CASRQLGANVLTF
J gene: TRBJ2-1; V gene: TRBV30; clone size: few; CDR3 protein: CAWSIGEGHEQFF
J gene: TRBJ1-4; V gene: TRBV7-8; clone size: -; CDR3 protein: CASSVSGLANEKLFF
J gene: TRBJ1-1; V gene: TRBV20-1; clone size: -; CDR3 protein: CSALSRLWGTEAFF
J gene: TRBJ2-3; V gene: TRBV20-1; clone size: many; CDR3 protein: CSAGLAGMTDTQYF
J gene: TRBJ2-7; V gene: TRBV15; clone size: few; CDR3 protein: CATSRDNRGPYEQYF
J gene: TRBJ1-1; V gene: TRBV5-1; clone size: many; CDR3 protein: CASSLGPEGGTEAFF
J gene: TRBJ1-5; V gene: TRBV12-3/TRBV12-4; clone size: -; CDR3 protein: CASSSGLMNQPQHF
J gene: TRBJ1-2; V gene: TRBV28; clone size: few; CDR3 protein: CASSPGPYGYTF